This is a list of T cell receptor beta chains from one sample in a study of blood T cell repertoires in COVID-19. Profiled with immunoSEQ multiplex PCR; TCRdb holds only in-frame clones, not every one. This table has 300,000 to 350,000 clones, 80% to 90% appearing once. The sequenced material came from PBMCs or T cells enriched from blood (not recorded which). Receptors originate from a man aged 30 to 39 who had recovered from COVID-19. Both conserved end residues are trimmed from each CDR3. A clone size is listed for some rows: how often the clone was seen (once, few, many), or a class if it is expanded.

V: TRBV5-4
size: NA
CDR3: ASSLGGAGDNEKLF

V: TRBV10-2
size: many
CDR3: ASSEAGGLGYT

V: TRBV19
size: NA
CDR3: ASSETSGETRPYEQF

V: TRBV6-5
size: NA
CDR3: ASSPRGANYGYT

V: TRBV7-9
size: NA
CDR3: ASSPGTGMSGYT

V: TRBV5-1
size: NA
CDR3: ASSLTYGQGVDGYT

V: TRBV6-6
size: NA
CDR3: ASIGRINQPQH

V: TRBV29-1
size: NA
CDR3: SVWGTGGYT

V: TRBV6-6
size: few
CDR3: ASSPGHSGNTIY

V: TRBV5-4
size: few
CDR3: ASSFPSEETQY

V: TRBV27
size: NA
CDR3: ASSPQSLYGYT

V: TRBV30
size: few
CDR3: AWSVDRGRGGYGYT

V: TRBV6-1
size: NA
CDR3: ASSAGLAGRFSTDTQY

V: TRBV9
size: NA
CDR3: ASSAPRRGVNQPQH

V: TRBV7-9
size: NA
CDR3: ASSLDVTGTGDNEQF

V: TRBV7-9
size: once
CDR3: ASSFPTGGAVNGYT

V: TRBV5-8
size: few
CDR3: ASSLDGYGYT

V: TRBV30
size: NA
CDR3: AWSGGTGGVNEQF

V: TRBV5-4
size: NA
CDR3: ASSLAASGGAGKTQY

V: TRBV7-2
size: once
CDR3: ASSLLQGAYEQY

V: TRBV19
size: few
CDR3: ATQDNAYTQY

V: TRBV5-1
size: NA
CDR3: ASSPGTGGRADTQY

V: TRBV7-9
size: NA
CDR3: ASSLLPTGELF

V: TRBV19
size: NA
CDR3: ATSPGTGGEKLF

V: TRBV18
size: NA
CDR3: ASSPQSPGNTEAF

V: TRBV7-9
size: NA
CDR3: ASSSSVGSSYNSPLH

V: TRBV27
size: NA
CDR3: ASSPPSRDTGELF

V: TRBV2
size: once
CDR3: ASSQVGQGNTEAF

V: TRBV5-4
size: NA
CDR3: ASSPGGSGNTEAF

V: TRBV6-4
size: NA
CDR3: ASSEDGARGANVLT

V: TRBV5-1
size: NA
CDR3: ASSYLSGANSPLH

V: TRBV6-5
size: NA
CDR3: ASSYEQNNEKLF

V: TRBV3-1/TRBV3-2
size: NA
CDR3: ASSQDANNSPLH

V: TRBV6-2/TRBV6-3
size: few
CDR3: ASSYRTTGFAAF

V: TRBV4-2
size: many
CDR3: ASSQDPSGGAGTQY

V: TRBV10-3
size: NA
CDR3: AISESTLASSYEQY

V: TRBV7-9
size: NA
CDR3: ASSLSGGAYNEQF

V: TRBV5-1
size: NA
CDR3: ASSLSGGYGYT

V: TRBV3-1/TRBV3-2
size: NA
CDR3: ASSLGQLQTQY

V: TRBV7-9
size: many
CDR3: ASSLRSRGYT

V: TRBV30
size: few
CDR3: AWSAAAGGSFGAGELF

V: TRBV30
size: NA
CDR3: AWSVRSGGVANYGYT

V: TRBV2
size: once
CDR3: ASSEGLATNEQF

V: TRBV30
size: NA
CDR3: AWKPRIVPQEAF

V: TRBV3-1/TRBV3-2
size: NA
CDR3: ASSVGSEGPNEKLF

V: TRBV4-3
size: NA
CDR3: ASSQDNTGWSPYGYT

V: TRBV29-1
size: NA
CDR3: SVRTGAADTQY

V: TRBV12-3/TRBV12-4
size: NA
CDR3: ASSFIPQPQH

V: TRBV5-1
size: NA
CDR3: ASSLRTSGGSPF

V: TRBV30
size: NA
CDR3: AWSVLGGRETQY

V: TRBV6-1
size: NA
CDR3: ASREGTGIRIVGYT

V: TRBV4-2
size: NA
CDR3: ASSQAGTSGGGTDTQY

V: TRBV7-9
size: NA
CDR3: ASTYRRDSSSGANVLT

V: TRBV10-3
size: NA
CDR3: AISAGQGTGNTIY

V: TRBV7-2
size: NA
CDR3: ASSRGPLSGANVLT

V: TRBV27
size: NA
CDR3: ASSFRENTEAF

V: TRBV6-5
size: NA
CDR3: ASRKGISNQPQH